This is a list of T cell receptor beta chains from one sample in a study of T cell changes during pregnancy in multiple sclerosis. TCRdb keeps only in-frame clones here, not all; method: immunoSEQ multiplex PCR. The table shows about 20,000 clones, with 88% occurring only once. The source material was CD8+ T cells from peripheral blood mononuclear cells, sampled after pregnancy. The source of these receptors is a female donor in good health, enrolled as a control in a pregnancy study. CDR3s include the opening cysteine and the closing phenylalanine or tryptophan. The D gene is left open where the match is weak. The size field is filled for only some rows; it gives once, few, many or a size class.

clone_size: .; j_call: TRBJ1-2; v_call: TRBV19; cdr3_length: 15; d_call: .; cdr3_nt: TGTGCCAGTATTCCTGTTTTAGGGGTCGGCGGTGGCTACACCTTC; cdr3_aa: CASIPVLGVGGGYTF
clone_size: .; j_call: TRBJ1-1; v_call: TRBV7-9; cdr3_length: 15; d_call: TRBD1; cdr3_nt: TGTGCCAGCAGCATGACAGGGGGCCGGAAAACTGAAGCTTTCTTT; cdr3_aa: CASSMTGGRKTEAFF
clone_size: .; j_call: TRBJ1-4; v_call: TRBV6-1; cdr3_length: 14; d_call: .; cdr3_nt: TGTGCCAGCAGTGCAAGCGGGGACCACGGTCAACTGTTTTTT; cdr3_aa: CASSASGDHGQLFF
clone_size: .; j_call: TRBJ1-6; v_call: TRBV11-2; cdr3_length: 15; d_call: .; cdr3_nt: TGTGCCAGCAGCTTAGATATTACAGAGAATTCACCCCTCCACTTT; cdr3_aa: CASSLDITENSPLHF
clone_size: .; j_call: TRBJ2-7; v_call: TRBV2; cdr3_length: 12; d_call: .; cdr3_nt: TGTGCCAGCGGGGCGGTCTCCTACGAGCAGTACTTC; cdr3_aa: CASGAVSYEQYF
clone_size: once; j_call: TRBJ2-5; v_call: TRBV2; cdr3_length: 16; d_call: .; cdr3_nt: TGTGCCAGCAGGCCAACCGCAACCCCGGAGAGAGAGACCCAGTACTTC; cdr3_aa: CASRPTATPERETQYF
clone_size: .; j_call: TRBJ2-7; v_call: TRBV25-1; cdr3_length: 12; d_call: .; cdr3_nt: TGTGCCAGCAGTCCACAGGGTTACGAGCAGTACTTC; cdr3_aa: CASSPQGYEQYF
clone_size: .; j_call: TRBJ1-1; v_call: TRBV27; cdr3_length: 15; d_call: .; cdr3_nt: TGTGCCAGCAGTTTATCGGGGGGGATGAGCACTGAAGCTTTCTTT; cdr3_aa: CASSLSGGMSTEAFF
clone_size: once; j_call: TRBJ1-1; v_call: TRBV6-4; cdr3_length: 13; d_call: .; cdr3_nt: TGTGCCAGCAGTGATGGGTCAGGCCAAGAAGCTTTCTTT; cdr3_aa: CASSDGSGQEAFF
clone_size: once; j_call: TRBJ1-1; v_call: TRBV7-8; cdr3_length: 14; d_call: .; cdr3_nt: TGTGCCAGCATGGGTGAGGGAGGTAGGACTGAAGCTTTCTTT; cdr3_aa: CASMGEGGRTEAFF
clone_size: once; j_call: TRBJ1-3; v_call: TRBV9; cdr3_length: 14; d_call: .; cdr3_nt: TGTGCCAGCAGCGTAGACAGGGCTGGAAACACCATATATTTT; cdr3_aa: CASSVDRAGNTIYF
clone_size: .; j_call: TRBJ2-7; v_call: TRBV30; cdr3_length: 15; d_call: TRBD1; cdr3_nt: TGTGCCTGGAGTGCAGGACAGGGAAGAAACTACGAGCAGTACTTC; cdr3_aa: CAWSAGQGRNYEQYF
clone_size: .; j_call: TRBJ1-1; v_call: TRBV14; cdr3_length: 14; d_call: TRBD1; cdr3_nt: TGTGCCAGCAGCCTCCTCAGGGGGCCAACTGAAGCTTTCTTT; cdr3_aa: CASSLLRGPTEAFF
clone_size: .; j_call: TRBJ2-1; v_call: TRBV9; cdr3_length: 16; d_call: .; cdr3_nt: TGTGCCAGCAGCGTAGGAGGGAAGAGCTCCTACAATGAGCAGTTCTTC; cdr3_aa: CASSVGGKSSYNEQFF
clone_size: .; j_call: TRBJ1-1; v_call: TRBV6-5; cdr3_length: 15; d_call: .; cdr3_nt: TGTGCCAGCAGTCAGACAGTTTTGTTGAACACTGAAGCTTTCTTT; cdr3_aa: CASSQTVLLNTEAFF
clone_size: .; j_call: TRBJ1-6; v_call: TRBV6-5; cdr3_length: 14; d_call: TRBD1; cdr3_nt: TGTGCCAGCCTATCGGGACAGTCTAATTCACCCCTCCACTTT; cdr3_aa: CASLSGQSNSPLHF
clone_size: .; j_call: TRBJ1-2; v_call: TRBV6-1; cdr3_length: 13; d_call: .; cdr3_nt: TGTGCCAGCAGTGAAGCCAACCTCCCTAGTTCCACCTTC; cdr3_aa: CASSEANLPSSTF
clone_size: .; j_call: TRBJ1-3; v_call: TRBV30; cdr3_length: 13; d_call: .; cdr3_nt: TGTGCCTCGGGCAGGGGAGCTGGAAACACCATATATTTT; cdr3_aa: CASGRGAGNTIYF
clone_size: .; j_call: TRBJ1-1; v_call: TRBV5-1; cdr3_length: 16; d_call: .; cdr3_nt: TGCGCCAGCAGCTTGGCCGCAGGGGCCTCAAACACTGAAGCTTTCTTT; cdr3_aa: CASSLAAGASNTEAFF
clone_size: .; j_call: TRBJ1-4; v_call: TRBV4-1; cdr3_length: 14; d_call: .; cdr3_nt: TGCGCCAGCAGCCCCCGGGACAACGGCGAAAAACTGTTTTTT; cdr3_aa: CASSPRDNGEKLFF
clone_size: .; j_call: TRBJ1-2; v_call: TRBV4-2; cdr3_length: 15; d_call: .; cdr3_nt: TGTGCCAGCAGCCAAGGGGAGGGGACGCCATATGGCTACACCTTC; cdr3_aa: CASSQGEGTPYGYTF
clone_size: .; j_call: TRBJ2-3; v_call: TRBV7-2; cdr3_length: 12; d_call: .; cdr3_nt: TGTGCCAGCAGCCCGTTTCTGGATACGCAGTATTTT; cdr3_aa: CASSPFLDTQYF
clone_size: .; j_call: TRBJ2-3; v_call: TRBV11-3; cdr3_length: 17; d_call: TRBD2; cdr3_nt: TGTGCCAGCAGCTCCGGGACTAGCGGGGGGGATACAGATACGCAGTATTTT; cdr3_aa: CASSSGTSGGDTDTQYF
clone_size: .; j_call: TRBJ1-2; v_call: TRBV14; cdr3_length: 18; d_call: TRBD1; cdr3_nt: TGTGCCAGCAGCCACCAGGTTCAGCGACAGGGATTGATATATGGCTACACCTTC; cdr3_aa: CASSHQVQRQGLIYGYTF
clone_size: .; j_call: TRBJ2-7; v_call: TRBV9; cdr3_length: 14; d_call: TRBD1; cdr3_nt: TGTGCCAGCAGCGCGGGACAGAACTCCTACGAGCAGTACTTC; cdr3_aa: CASSAGQNSYEQYF
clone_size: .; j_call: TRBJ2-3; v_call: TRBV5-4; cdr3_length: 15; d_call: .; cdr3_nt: TGTGCCAGCAGCTTGGAAGGGGCGGACACAGATACGCAGTATTTT; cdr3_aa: CASSLEGADTDTQYF
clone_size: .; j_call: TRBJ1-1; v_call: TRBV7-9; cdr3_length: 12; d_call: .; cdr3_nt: TGTGCCAGCAGCTGGGCAAGGCCCCAAGCTTTCTTT; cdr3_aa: CASSWARPQAFF
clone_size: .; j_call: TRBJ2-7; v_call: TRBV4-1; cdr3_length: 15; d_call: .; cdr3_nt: TGCGCCAGCAGCCAAGTGGTCCCAGGGGCCTACGAGCAGTACTTC; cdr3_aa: CASSQVVPGAYEQYF
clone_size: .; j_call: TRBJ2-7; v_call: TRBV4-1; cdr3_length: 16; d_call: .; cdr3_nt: TGCGCCAGCAGCCAAGAAACCAAACTAGAAGGCTACGAGCAGTACTTC; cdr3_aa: CASSQETKLEGYEQYF